The clone carrying this T cell receptor beta chain was observed at least ten times. Antigen specificity is unknown. The data originate from a study of T cell repertoires in cytomegalovirus infection. Notes on the study in general: The ex vivo response was dominated by HLA-C-restricted CMV-specific TCR beta clonotypes.

TCRdb redid the calling of the reads with MiXCR, one entry per CDR3 protein. This sample has hundreds of thousands of distinct CDR3 sequences, with approximately 10% found just once. The sequencing sample was made of PBMCs. The TCR originated in a human donor in good health (CMV status not recorded). Some clones in this sample may be carry-over from other donors' samples.

CDR3 sequence: CASSRGDYTDTQYF. The CDR3, as DNA: TGTGCCAGCAGCCGAGGGGACTACACAGATACGCAGTATTTT. The chain links TRBV7-3 to TRBJ2-3, with TRBD2 matching over 7 bases. Germline CDR1 and CDR2: SGHTA and FQGTGA. The CDR3 totals 14 residues. V shed 5 bases, J shed 2 bases, and the junction held 4 bases outside the gene matches.